The 10 T cell receptor beta chains listed next were all sequenced from one sample in a study of shared clonotypes between healthy human individuals. Method: immunoSEQ multiplex PCR; TCRdb's copy keeps in-frame clones and lacks some. The data show about 600,000 clones, more than 95% seen once. Sample: naive CD4+ T cells sorted from blood. Subset here: CD45RA+ positively selected. The receptors derive from a woman younger than 45 in good health.

The chain uses TRBV2 and TRBJ2-2; TRBD1 might be the D (5 bases). Germline V gives CDR1 SNHLY, CDR2 FYNNEI. V lost 6 bases and J 4 bases, leaving 18 bases between the germline ends. This CDR3 contains 16 residues. CDR3 amino acids: CASRLQGGLGTGELFF. The CDR3 nucleotides read TGTGCCAGCAGACTTCAGGGTGGCCTGGGCACCGGGGAGCTGTTTTTT.

This clone appeared once. This chain links TRBV6-5 with TRBJ2-7; perhaps D is TRBD1 or TRBD2 (5 bases each). Trimming took 5 bases from V and 2 from J, leaving 16 bases between them. This CDR3 contains 15 residues. Germline assignment: CDR1 MNHEY and CDR2 SVGAGI. CDR3 DNA sequence: TGTGCCAGCAGTCCCCCCGGAGAGGGGACCTACGAGCAGTACTTC. Translating it yields CASSPPGEGTYEQYF.

The chain is built from TRBV7-3 and TRBJ2-3, with 8 bases that match TRBD1. The trim removed 4 bases at V and 1 base at J, leaving 4 bases unmatched. CDR3 length: 15 residues. Germline CDR1 and CDR2: SGHTA and FQGTGA. The CDR3 is CASSSGDRRTDTQYF. The CDR3 DNA reads as TGTGCCAGCAGCTCGGGGGACAGGCGCACAGATACGCAGTATTTT.

The chain carries TRBV15 and TRBJ2-3, with D uncertain. There are 16 residues in the CDR3. V was clipped by 0 bases and J by 0 bases, with 10 bases between them. Germline values: CDR1 LNHNV, CDR2 YYDKDF (reference sequence). CDR3 sequence (DNA): TGTGCCACCAGCAGAGATTTCGGGCTGAGCACAGATACGCAGTATTTT. This gives the protein CATSRDFGLSTDTQYF.

The rearrangement uses TRBV6-5 and TRBJ2-7, with TRBD1 matching over 8 bases. The CDR3 spans 15 residues. Losses at the gene ends were 6 bases for V and 1 base for J; bases not matched to a gene: 8. Looked up from germline, CDR1 is MNHEY and CDR2 is SVGAGI. The CDR3 DNA follows: TGTGCCAGCAGGCAAGGGACAGGTTTTTCCTACGAGCAGTACTTC. As protein: CASRQGTGFSYEQYF.

The chain has TRBV30 and TRBJ1-1; D gene uncertain. The CDR3 loop spans 13 amino acids. The germline V gene encodes CDR1 GTSNPN and CDR2 SVGIG (reference sequence). V was shortened by 2 bases and J by 0 bases, with 7 bases between the two germline ends. The CDR3 spells CAWSKHLNTEAFF. CDR3 nucleotide sequence: TGTGCCTGGAGTAAACACCTGAACACTGAAGCTTTCTTT.

V usage is TRBV6-6 and J usage is TRBJ2-7, with no clear D. Germline V gene data show CDR1 as MNHNY and CDR2 as SVGAGI (reference sequence). The germline V and J ends were trimmed by 4 bases and 4 bases, with 11 bases remaining between them. The CDR3 consists of 13 residues. The chain's CDR3 is CASSFRKVYEQYF. CDR3 DNA: TGTGCCAGCAGTTTCAGGAAGGTGTACGAGCAGTACTTC.

The V and J genes are TRBV6-5 and TRBJ1-1, with D perhaps matching TRBD1 (5 bases). Between the trimmed V and J ends, which lost 3 bases and 5 bases, there was a span of 13 bases. The CDR3 loop spans 14 amino acids. CDR1 and CDR2 from the germline V gene are MNHEY and SVGAGI. The DNA of the CDR3 is TGTGCCAGCAGTTATTTGAGGGGCAATACTGAAGCTTTCTTT. It specifies CASSYLRGNTEAFF.

The chain combines TRBV2 with TRBJ2-1; the match to TRBD2 covers 7 bases. CDR1 SNHLY and CDR2 FYNNEI come from the germline V gene. The V segment lost 6 bases and the J segment 8 bases; nucleotides outside the gene matches: 16. The CDR3 totals 16 residues. The CDR3 sequence: CASRSKRGGDIDEQFF. In DNA form, the CDR3 reads TGTGCCAGCAGAAGTAAGCGGGGAGGTGATATCGATGAGCAGTTCTTC.

This clone was seen only once. This sequence joins TRBV5-5 and TRBJ2-7, with 8 bases that match TRBD1. Per germline, CDR1 SGHKS and CDR2 YYEKEE (reference sequence). V lost 4 bases to trimming and J lost 5 bases; unmatched junction nucleotides: 11. This CDR3 is built from 15 residues. CDR3 region: CASSIIPDRGHEQYF. The CDR3 DNA follows: TGTGCCAGCAGCATCATCCCCGACAGGGGTCACGAGCAGTACTTC. The variable domain in full, with the rest retrieved from reference TRBV5-5 and TRBJ2-7, is DAGVTQSPTHLIKTRGQQVTLRCSPISGHKSVSWYQQVLGQGPQFIFQYYEKEERGRGNFPDRFSARQFPNYSSELNVNALLLGDSALYLCASSIIPDRGHEQYFGPGTRLTVT.